This paragraph reports one T cell receptor beta chain. Its antigen is still unknown. This entry is derived from a study of cytomegalovirus exposure and HLA in healthy donors. Study conclusions and caveats: In an earlier analysis, in approximately 570 donors, most V segments appeared productive either ~87% or ~30% of the time.

Germline trimming cut 7 bases from V and 1 base from J; bases unmatched to any gene: 14. The CDR3 has 17 residues. Germline V gene data show CDR1 as SGHDN and CDR2 as FVKESK. Vbeta (60) and Jbeta (13) primers were used in the PCR. Produced via immunoSEQ multiplex PCR; TCRdb's table is partial and in-frame only. The table shows approximately 150,000 clones, with 84% occurring only once. The chain combines TRBV14 with TRBJ2-5, with 8 bases aligning to TRBD1. The source is a boy between 2 and 10 years old in good health and CMV-seronegative. Sequencing used PBMCs. The CDR3 DNA reads TGTGCCAGCACCAAGCCTTTTGAGACAGGGGTCCAAGAGACCCAGTACTTC. As protein: CASTKPFETGVQETQYF. The full variable domain, completed using reference TRBV14 and TRBJ2-5, is EAGVTQFPSHSVIEKGQTVTLRCDPISGHDNLYWYRRVMGKEIKFLLHFVKESKQDESGMPNNRFLAERTGGTYSTLKVQPAELEDSGVYFCASTKPFETGVQETQYFGPGTRLLVL.